This record concerns one T cell receptor beta chain sequence. This sample is drawn from a study of cytomegalovirus exposure and HLA in healthy donors. As for the donors, each was a healthy bone marrow donor. PCR primers comprised 60 Vbeta and 13 Jbeta primers. Authors' data handling: In a later analysis, the count reached 76 million or so unique TCR beta chains, with 9 million to 11 million shared. Here immunoSEQ multiplex PCR was the method, and the copy in TCRdb shows in-frame clones only, minus some. From that table come the V and J calls and clone size; the DNA was used to work out D and trimming. The sample records roughly 190,000 clones, roughly 77% being singletons. This clonotype originated in a woman aged 45-59 years in good health and CMV-seronegative. The sample consisted of PBMCs.

This CDR3 is CSVGQTNTGELFF. CDR3 coding DNA: TGCAGCGTTGGACAGACGAACACCGGGGAGCTGTTTTTT. This sequence joins TRBV29-1 and TRBJ2-2, with D possibly being TRBD1 (5 bases). Germline V CDR1 and CDR2: SQVTM, ANQGSEA. Trimming pared 4 bases from V and 0 bases from J, leaving 6 bases between. The CDR3 loop spans 13 amino acids.